This entry lists 22 T cell receptor beta chains sequenced from one sample in a study of response to subunit inactivated influenza vaccine. A single record per CDR3 protein comes from TCRdb applying MiXCR to the RT-PCR reads. The data hold about 830,000 distinct CDR3 sequences, with under 20% observed a single time. The specimen comprised PBMCs from blood, sampled 4 to 6 days after vaccination. Every receptor here comes from a man aged 45 to 65 who received an inactivated influenza vaccine.

This clonotype has only a few counts. The J gene is TRBJ2-7, the V gene TRBV5-1; 13 nucleotides align to TRBD2. The length of the CDR3 is 17 residues. Germline assignment: CDR1 SGHRS and CDR2 YFSETQ. The junction had 12 bases not matched to a gene; V was cut back by 4 bases and J by 5 bases. The CDR3 reads CASSPPLLAGGPNEQYF. CDR3 bases: TGCGCCAGCAGCCCCCCACTACTAGCGGGAGGGCCCAACGAGCAGTACTTC.

This clonotype showed up many times. The genes are TRBV7-2 and TRBJ2-5; 11 positions agree with TRBD2. The junction had 8 bases not matched to a gene; V was cut back by 5 bases and J by 3 bases. Germline V gene data show CDR1 as SGHTA and CDR2 as FQGNSA. CDR3 length equals 16 residues. The CDR3 protein is CASSPPLAGVEETQYF. The CDR3 DNA follows: TGTGCCAGCAGCCCGCCACTAGCGGGGGTTGAAGAGACCCAGTACTTC.

The chain employs TRBV4-1 and TRBJ1-6; D possibly corresponds to TRBD1 (5 bases). The CDR3 runs to 14 residues. Germline lookup yields CDR1 MGHRA and CDR2 YSYEKL. Between the trimmed V and J ends, which lost 5 bases and 7 bases, there was a span of 12 bases. The CDR3 reads CASSRRGENSPLHF. CDR3 nucleotides: TGCGCCAGCAGCAGACGGGGGGAAAATTCACCCCTCCACTTT.

CDR3 in DNA: TGTGCCAGCAACCGCCAGGGAGACGGGGAGCTGTTTTTT. Translated, it gives CASNRQGDGELFF. The chain recombines TRBV7-9 with TRBJ2-2; D could derive from TRBD1 or TRBD2 (5 bases each). V was shortened by 7 bases and J by 7 bases, with 13 bases between the two germline ends. Germline values: CDR1 SEHNR, CDR2 FQNEAQ (reference sequence). The CDR3 extends over 13 amino acids.

The V and J genes are TRBV20-1 and TRBJ2-4; 8 bases align to TRBD1. This CDR3 contains 13 residues. V shed 5 bases and J 8 bases; nucleotides not matched to a gene: 8. The germline CDR1 and CDR2 sequences are DFQATT and SNEGSKA (reference sequence). Written as DNA, the CDR3 is TGCAGTGCTCGCGTCGGACAGGGAGACATTCAGTACTTC. Residues: CSARVGQGDIQYF.

The rearrangement uses TRBV10-1 and TRBJ2-3; TRBD2 might be the D (6 bases). The V gene lost 5 bases and the J gene lost 0 bases, with 12 bases spanning the gap. The CDR3 is 15 amino acids. Germline CDR1 is WNHNN and CDR2 is SYGVQD (reference sequence). CDR3 loop: CASSYTGLSTDTQYF. The CDR3 DNA is TGCGCCAGCAGTTACACGGGACTGAGCACAGATACGCAGTATTTT.

The V gene is TRBV20-1, the J gene TRBJ2-5; D may match TRBD1 or TRBD2 (5 bases each). The CDR3 totals 14 residues. The V gene lost 5 bases and the J gene lost 4 bases, with 17 bases spanning the gap. The germline V gene has CDR1 DFQATT and CDR2 SNEGSKA (reference sequence). The CDR3: CSALGVWGRETQYF. DNA of the CDR3: TGCAGTGCTCTGGGGGTTTGGGGTAGAGAGACCCAGTACTTC.

This clonotype was seen ten or more times. Here the CDR3 reads CATSRAQGGQGVQPQHF. CDR3 nucleotide sequence: TGTGCCACCAGCAGAGCTCAGGGAGGGCAGGGTGTTCAGCCCCAGCATTTT. This rearrangement joins TRBV15 to TRBJ1-5, with D possibly TRBD1 on 5 matching bases. Germline V lookup: CDR1 LNHNV, CDR2 YYDKDF (reference sequence). The CDR3 loop spans 17 amino acids. The germline V and J ends were trimmed by 1 base and 6 bases, with 19 bases remaining between them.

This clonotype was counted at least ten times. The chain uses TRBV29-1 and TRBJ2-2; 7 nucleotides line up with TRBD1. The CDR3 totals 13 residues. V lost 4 bases to trimming and J lost 1 base; unmatched junction nucleotides: 0. Germline assignment: CDR1 SQVTM and CDR2 ANQGSEA. The CDR3 here is CSVGTGNTGELFF. CDR3 in DNA: TGCAGCGTTGGGACAGGGAACACCGGGGAGCTGTTTTTT.

This clonotype was detected a few times. This sequence joins TRBV24-1 and TRBJ2-1; TRBD2 matches at 7 bases. This CDR3 spans 14 amino acids. V shed 4 bases, J shed 7 bases, and the junction held 6 bases outside the gene matches. Germline V gene lookup returns CDR1 KGHDR and CDR2 SFDVKD. This chain's CDR3 is CATSEGLAVNEQFF. The CDR3 nucleotides read TGTGCCACCAGTGAGGGTCTAGCGGTTAATGAGCAGTTCTTC.

V and J are TRBV6-2 or TRBV6-3 and TRBJ2-1, with 13 bases fitting TRBD2. Germline CDR1 reads MNHEY; CDR2 reads SVGEGT. Unmatched junction bases numbered 10, after V lost 4 bases and J lost 7 bases. The CDR3 contains 17 residues. The CDR3 sequence is CASSFALGTSGINEQFF. DNA for the CDR3: TGTGCCAGCAGTTTCGCCCTCGGGACTAGCGGGATAAATGAGCAGTTCTTC.

This clonotype has just a few counts. This rearrangement joins TRBV20-1 to TRBJ2-7; 10 bases line up with TRBD1. Germline V CDR1 and CDR2: DFQATT, SNEGSKA (reference sequence). Trimming removed 2 bases from V and 5 bases from J; junction bases left unmatched: 6. The CDR3 runs to 14 residues. The CDR3 sequence: CSARRDRGFHEQYF. The CDR3 bases are TGCAGTGCTAGAAGGGACAGGGGTTTCCACGAGCAGTACTTC.

The chain uses TRBV29-1 and TRBJ1-2; tentatively, D is TRBD1 (5 bases). CDR1 and CDR2 from the germline V gene are SQVTM and ANQGSEA. This CDR3 region has 14 residues. V was shortened by 4 bases and J by 3 bases, with 15 bases between the two germline ends. The CDR3 region is CSVGAYRRDYGYTF. In DNA, the CDR3 is TGCAGCGTTGGGGCTTACAGGCGGGACTATGGCTACACCTTC.

The table lists this clonotype with many counts. V usage is TRBV24-1 and J usage is TRBJ1-2; D is ambiguous. This CDR3 spans 13 amino acids. CDR1 and CDR2 from the germline V gene are KGHDR and SFDVKD. V lost 0 bases to trimming and J lost 5 bases, with 6 bases between them. The CDR3 reads CATSDLYGYGYTF. DNA for the CDR3: TGTGCCACCAGTGATTTGTACGGGTATGGCTACACCTTC.

In its sample, this clonotype was seen many times. The V gene is TRBV11-2, the J gene TRBJ1-6; D is possibly TRBD1 (6 bases). V gave up 4 bases and J gave up 3 bases, with 19 bases separating them. The V gene's germline CDR1 is SGHAT and CDR2 FQNNGV. The CDR3 sequence is 18 residues long. As DNA, the CDR3 is TGTGCCAGCAGCTCTTACCCGCAGGGGTCCCGCTATAATTCACCCCTCCACTTT. This encodes CASSSYPQGSRYNSPLHF.

The chain combines TRBV6-2 or TRBV6-3 with TRBJ2-1, with unresolved D. CDR1 MNHEY and CDR2 SVGEGT come from the germline V gene. The CDR3 sequence is 13 residues long. V was clipped by 2 bases and J by 3 bases, with 5 bases between them. The CDR3 sequence: CASSYGLYNEQFF. In DNA form, the CDR3 reads TGTGCCAGCAGTTACGGGCTCTACAATGAGCAGTTCTTC.

This clonotype was counted only a few times. J is TRBJ1-4 and V is TRBV12-3 or TRBV12-4; D is undetermined. This CDR3 has 12 amino acids. V gave up 5 bases and J gave up 13 bases, with 14 bases separating them. The CDR3: CASSGLVSRLFF. The CDR3 DNA follows: TGTGCCAGCAGTGGCTTGGTTTCGAGACTGTTTTTT.

This clonotype was detected ten times or more. The gene calls are TRBV6-5 and TRBJ2-5; unclear D gene. Germline CDR1 MNHEY, CDR2 SVGAGI. Trimming shortened V by 2 bases and J by 5 bases, and 3 bases separated the two germline ends. CDR3 length: 11 residues. In DNA, the CDR3 is TGTGCCAGCAGTTACCTGGAGACCCAGTACTTC. Its translation: CASSYLETQYF.

This clonotype has just a few counts. This chain joins TRBV20-1 and TRBJ2-7; D is possibly TRBD1 (5 bases). The germline V gene has CDR1 DFQATT and CDR2 SNEGSKA (reference sequence). The V and J ends lost 0 bases and 5 bases respectively, with 17 bases between them. The CDR3 runs 15 residues. The CDR3 protein is CSARDLEQGFHEQYF. The CDR3 DNA reads as TGCAGTGCTAGAGATCTCGAGCAGGGTTTCCACGAGCAGTACTTC.

CDR3 in DNA: TGCGCCAGCAGCTTGACAGCGACCTATGGCTACACCTTC. It codes for CASSLTATYGYTF. V usage is TRBV5-1 and J usage is TRBJ1-2; D is unclear. Germline CDR1 is SGHRS and CDR2 is YFSETQ. The CDR3 spans 13 residues. V was pared by 1 base and J by 4 bases, with 8 bases between.

This clonotype was observed at least ten times. Written as DNA, the CDR3 is TGTGCCATCAGTGAAGAGGGACACCTAGTCTCTGGGGCCAACGTCCTGACTTTC. Translating gives CAISEEGHLVSGANVLTF. The chain carries TRBV10-3 and TRBJ2-6, with D possibly being TRBD1 (6 bases). Trimming cost V 3 bases and J 0 bases, with 15 bases left between them. The CDR3 totals 18 residues. In germline, CDR1 is ENHRY, CDR2 SYGVKD.

This clonotype was seen repeatedly, ten times or more. The chain is built from TRBV7-2 and TRBJ2-4, with D uncertain. The CDR3 consists of 13 residues. The V and J ends lost 8 bases and 0 bases respectively, with 8 bases between them. Germline CDR1 reads SGHTA; CDR2 reads FQGNSA. CDR3: CASSPPAKNIQYF. In nucleotides, the CDR3 is TGTGCCAGCTCCCCCCCAGCCAAAAACATTCAGTACTTC.